This T cell receptor (beta chain) was obtained from a study of Ad26.COV2.S vaccination and SARS-CoV-2 variants. The table came from immunoSEQ multiplex PCR; TCRdb's copy has only in-frame clones and leaves some out. The table lists some 500,000 clones, nearly 90% of them singletons, with about 2.7% in the top ten. Treatment described: around 19 received Ad26.COV2.S at low or high dose, single or two shots; a few received placebo; per-sample allocation not given. Specimen acquisition occurred on day 63 following the initial vaccine or placebo injection. The CDR3 length is 12 residues. V dropped 8 bases and J dropped 7 bases, with 11 bases sitting between them. CDR1 and CDR2 from the germline V gene are LGHNA and YNFKEQ.

This TCR was recovered from a person aged 18-60 years who received the Ad26.COV2.S COVID-19 vaccine or a placebo. The chain uses TRBV4-2 and TRBJ1-4; D ambiguous. Sample: peripheral blood, taken in a trial of Ad26.COV2.S vaccine versus placebo. This CDR3 is CASAAVSEKLFF. DNA of the CDR3: TGTGCCAGCGCGGCAGTGAGTGAAAAACTGTTTTTT.